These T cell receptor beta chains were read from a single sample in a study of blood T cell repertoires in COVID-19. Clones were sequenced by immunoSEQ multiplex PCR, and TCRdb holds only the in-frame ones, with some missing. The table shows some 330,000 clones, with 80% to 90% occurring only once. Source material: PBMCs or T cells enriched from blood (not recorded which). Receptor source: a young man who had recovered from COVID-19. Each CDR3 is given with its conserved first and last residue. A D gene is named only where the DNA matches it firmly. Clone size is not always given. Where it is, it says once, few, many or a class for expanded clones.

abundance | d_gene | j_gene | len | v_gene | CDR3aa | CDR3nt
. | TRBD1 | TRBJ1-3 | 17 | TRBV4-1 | CASSTRGQGVSGNTIYF | TGCGCCAGCAGCACACGAGGACAGGGGGTATCTGGAAACACCATATATTTT
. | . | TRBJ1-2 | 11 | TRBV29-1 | CSVGGQWGYTF | TGCAGCGTTGGTGGCCAGTGGGGCTACACCTTC
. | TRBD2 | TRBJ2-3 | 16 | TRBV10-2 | CASSESIWGGADTQYF | TGCGCCAGCAGTGAGTCGATATGGGGGGGAGCAGATACGCAGTATTTT
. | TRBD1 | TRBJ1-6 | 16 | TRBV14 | CASSQAGTGDNSPLHF | TGTGCCAGCAGCCAAGCTGGGACAGGGGATAATTCACCCCTCCACTTT
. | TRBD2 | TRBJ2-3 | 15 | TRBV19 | CASSGLAGGTDTQYF | TGTGCCAGTAGTGGACTAGCGGGAGGCACAGATACGCAGTATTTT
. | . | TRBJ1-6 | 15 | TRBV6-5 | CASSLEQGSGSPLHF | TGTGCCAGCAGCCTAGAACAGGGCTCAGGGTCACCCCTCCACTTT
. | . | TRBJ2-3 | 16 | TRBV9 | CASSTRGRSSTDTQYF | TGTGCCAGCAGCACTCGGGGTAGATCTAGCACAGATACGCAGTATTTT
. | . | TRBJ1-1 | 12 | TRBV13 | CASSLGQGEAFF | TGTGCCAGCAGCTTAGGCCAGGGTGAAGCTTTCTTT
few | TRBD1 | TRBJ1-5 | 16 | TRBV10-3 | CAISDGDRKFNQPQHF | TGTGCCATCAGTGATGGGGACAGGAAATTCAATCAGCCCCAGCATTTT
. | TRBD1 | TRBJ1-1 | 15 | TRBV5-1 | CASSLAGQGGTEAFF | TGCGCCAGCAGCTTGGCGGGACAGGGTGGCACTGAAGCTTTCTTT
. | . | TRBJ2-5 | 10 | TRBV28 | CASGRETQYF | TGTGCCAGCGGCAGGGAGACCCAGTACTTC
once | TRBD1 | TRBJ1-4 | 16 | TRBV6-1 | CASSEAVGQGIEKLFF | TGTGCCAGCAGTGAAGCAGTCGGACAGGGGATAGAAAAACTGTTTTTT
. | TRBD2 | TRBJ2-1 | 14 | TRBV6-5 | CASMESGTYNEQFF | TGTGCCAGCATGGAAAGCGGGACCTACAATGAGCAGTTCTTC
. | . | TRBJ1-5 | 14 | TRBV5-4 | CASSADRANQPQHF | TGTGCCAGCAGCGCGGACAGAGCCAATCAGCCCCAGCATTTT